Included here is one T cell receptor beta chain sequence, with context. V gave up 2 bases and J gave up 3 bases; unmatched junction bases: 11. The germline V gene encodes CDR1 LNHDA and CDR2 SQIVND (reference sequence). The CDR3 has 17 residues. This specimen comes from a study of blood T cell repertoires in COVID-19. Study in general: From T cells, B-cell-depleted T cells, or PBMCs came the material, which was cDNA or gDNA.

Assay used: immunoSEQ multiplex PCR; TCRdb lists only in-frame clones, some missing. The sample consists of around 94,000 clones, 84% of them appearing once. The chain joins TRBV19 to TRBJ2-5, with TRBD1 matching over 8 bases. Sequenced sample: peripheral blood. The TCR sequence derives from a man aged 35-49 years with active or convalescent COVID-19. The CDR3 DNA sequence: TGTGCCAGTAGTATACATGGCAGGAGGGGACAGGAAGAGACCCAGTACTTC. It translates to CASSIHGRRGQEETQYF.